Each of the 3 T cell receptor beta chains below was sequenced from the same sample in a study of blood T cell repertoires in COVID-19. Repertoires were generated with immunoSEQ multiplex PCR, while TCRdb's copy carries only in-frame clones and drops some. The sample has 80,000 to 85,000 clones; about 90% are singletons. The specimen was peripheral blood. The source of these receptors is a woman older than 75 with acute or convalescent COVID-19.

The rearrangement joins TRBV3-1 (or the pseudogene TRBV3-2) to TRBJ2-7; 10 positions agree with TRBD2. With V trimmed by 4 bases and J by 0 bases, 6 bases remained unmatched. Germline CDR1 reads LGHDT; CDR2 reads YNNKEL (reference sequence). The CDR3 has 16 amino acids. The CDR3 DNA follows: TGTGCCAGCAGCCCAGGCCCTAGCGGGAGCTCCTACGAGCAGTACTTC. Amino acid sequence: CASSPGPSGSSYEQYF.

This chain connects TRBV6-5 to TRBJ1-2; no reliable D call. This CDR3 comprises 15 residues. Per the germline V gene, CDR1 is MNHEY and CDR2 is SVGAGI. V was pared by 4 bases and J by 7 bases, with 19 bases between. This CDR3 is CASSSNGVFFSGYTF. The CDR3 nucleotides are TGTGCCAGCAGTTCGAACGGGGTATTTTTCTCTGGCTACACCTTC.

The chain employs TRBV2 and TRBJ2-4; 8 nucleotides align to TRBD2. V lost 9 bases to trimming and J lost 7 bases; unmatched junction nucleotides: 5. The CDR3 loop spans 12 amino acids. Germline CDR1 is SNHLY and CDR2 is FYNNEI. CDR3 amino acids: CASSGGTNIQYF. The CDR3 DNA reads as TGTGCCAGTTCGGGGGGGACGAACATTCAGTACTTC.